This TCR beta chain was sequenced during a study of T cells in Graves' hyperthyroidism and ophthalmopathy (dated by TCRdb to the late 2010s). Background on the whole study: Peripheral blood was sampled at the time of initial diagnosis, prior to any treatment. A discovery cohort of approximately 100 patients, 43 with Graves' ophthalmopathy and approximately 55 with stable Graves' hyperthyroidism, was used to find distinguishing TCR V-J signatures. An independent validation cohort of under 20 hyperthyroidism patients and 17 patients who later progressed to ophthalmopathy tested prospective prediction of ophthalmopathy. The 90 to 100 discovery patients were randomly divided into training and test sets at a 7:3 ratio. Thyroid tissue and blood T-cell repertoires from roughly 6 Graves' hyperthyroidism patients were also compared in the study. Following sampling, methimazole starting at 30 mg daily was given to hyperthyroidism patients, and high-dose intravenous methylprednisolone was given to ophthalmopathy patients. TCR Vbeta CDR3 sequencing of around 130 peripheral blood samples (43 ophthalmopathy, under 80 hyperthyroidism and roughly 17 progressor patients) is reported in the paper.

Findings and caveats that apply to the study as a whole: In validation, the model predicted progression to ophthalmopathy a median of 6.5 months before onset, with over 55% sensitivity and about 72% specificity. A model built on a 13 V-J signature distinguished ophthalmopathy from stable hyperthyroidism, reaching 87.88% sensitivity and around 82% specificity in cross-validation and 80%/75% in testing. Most expanded thyroid clonotypes (frequency above 0.001) were also detected in blood, suggesting blood repertoires may reflect thyroid immune responses. Sample size was not statistically predetermined, and investigators were not blinded to group allocation.

Graves' hyperthyroidism was defined as stable when no progression to ophthalmopathy occurred over 18 months of follow-up. The hyperthyroidism patients were between 18 and 65 years old and newly diagnosed, with a disease duration of less than 2 months. Any patient with an uncontrolled infection, another autoimmune disease, pregnancy or lactation was excluded. Diagnoses relied on clinical symptoms, serum thyroxine and TRAb, thyroid ultrasound and orbital computed tomography. PBMCs were separated from roughly 10 ml of fresh peripheral blood using Ficoll-Paque density gradient centrifugation. Trizol reagent was used to extract total RNA, and RNA quality was then checked on an Agilent 2100 Bioanalyzer. According to the germline V gene (reference sequence), CDR1 reads MNHEY and CDR2 reads SMNVEV. V is shortened by 4 bases, J by 10 bases, and the region joining them spans 19 bases. Its CDR3 holds 15 amino acids, cysteine through phenylalanine. Solely the CDR3 DNA is kept, with 45 bases framed from the first base.

Amplification of TCR beta CDR3 regions was carried out from RNA transcripts. The first round of RT-PCR for the TCR CDR3 was performed with the HTBI primer set and the Qiagen OneStep RT-PCR kit. Libraries were constructed in a second round of multiplex PCR, after which size selection and purification were performed. Paired-end sequencing of the libraries was performed with 100 bp reads on an Illumina HiSeq2000. In the source study's methods: Raw data were processed with SOAPnuke, discarding reads with adapters, uncalled bases, mean Phred below 15, or no exact constant-primer or identifier match. COPE v1.2.5 was used to merge high-quality paired reads, and clonotypes were defined as unique nucleotide sequences. MiTCR v1.1 was used to align clonotypes to the IMGT TRBV, TRBD and TRBJ reference segments. The analysis included only V-J combinations with a frequency above 0.0001, which together covered 99.2% of the repertoires. A TCS score was defined as the ratio of F50 (clonal expansion) to E x V (chaos), with BLOSUM62-based TCRdist applied between CDR3 peptides within each V-J. Welch's t-statistics and random forest reduced approximately 520 V-J features to 13, which were used in a naive Bayes classifier (R e1071). TCRdb redid the processing of the public reads, applying fastp at Q25 and MiXCR, and retained in-frame beta chains. Every distinct CDR3 protein forms one entry, paired with its most common genes and DNA. The V and J calls here are based on TCRdb, not the publication. The sample table holds more than 650,000 distinct CDR3 sequences, of which roughly 15% were seen once. 10% of the sample lies in the top ten.

This clonotype was observed a few times. Its binding antigen is unknown. Per-nucleotide qualities are absent, and no much larger clonotype sits a single base away. The V and J segments used are TRBV27 and TRBJ2-2, with the identity of the D gene unclear. This TCR derives from a woman between 18 and 29 years old with Graves' hyperthyroidism. The material sequenced was blood. The CDR3 corresponds to CASSSPLGPPEELFF. The nucleotide sequence reads as follows: TGTGCCAGCAGTTCCCCACTCGGGCCCCCCGAGGAGCTGTTTTTT.